Included here is one TCR beta chain sequence, with context. In germline, CDR1 is ENHRY, CDR2 SYGVKD. This CDR3 spans 16 amino acids. Germline trimming cut 2 bases from V and 5 bases from J; bases unmatched to any gene: 9. The entry originates in a study of blood T cell repertoires in COVID-19. The method was immunoSEQ multiplex PCR; TCRdb's version includes in-frame clones alone and lacks a portion of them. The data contain tens of thousands of clones, under 90% of them singletons. The chain combines TRBV10-3 with TRBJ2-5, with 9 bases identical to TRBD2. Material: peripheral blood. This receptor was obtained from an older man with acute or convalescent COVID-19. For the CDR3, the DNA is TGTGCCATCAGTGAGGCCTCTAGCGGGAAAGGGGAGACCCAGTACTTC. This gives the protein CAISEASSGKGETQYF.